The clone carrying this T cell receptor beta chain turned up a few times. Its antigen is undetermined. The sample is drawn from a study of neoadjuvant nivolumab and ipilimumab in lung cancer. Looking at the study overall: The combination arm added day-1 ipilimumab 1 mg/kg to nivolumab 3 mg/kg on days 1, 15, 29.

Study-level results: Pathologic regression was not significantly tied to TCR clonality. From pretherapy to surgery, tumor richness and clonality rose with dual therapy. TCR richness and clonality were higher in tumors than adjacent uninvolved lung.

This CDR3 has 14 residues. Germline assignment: CDR1 SGHAT and CDR2 FQNNGV. Trimming took 0 bases from V and 15 from J; bases not matched to a gene: 7. Assay: immunoSEQ multiplex PCR; the TCRdb copy retains only in-frame clones and omits some. The table has some 25,000 clones, approximately 85% seen once. The source is an adult with non-small cell lung cancer. The V and J genes are TRBV11-2 and TRBJ2-1, with TRBD2 identical over 11 bases. This specimen was tumor tissue, taken after neoadjuvant nivolumab, alone or with ipilimumab, at or shortly before surgery. The CDR3 sequence is CASSLDLTSGSTFF. CDR3 DNA sequence: TGTGCCAGCAGCTTAGACCTTACTAGCGGGAGTACGTTCTTC.